A selection of T cell receptor beta chains follows, all from one sample in a study of PD-1 blockade in classical Hodgkin lymphoma. TCRdb keeps only in-frame clones here, not all; method: immunoSEQ multiplex PCR. The sample consists of some 13,000 clones, 75% to 95% of them appearing once. The specimen was peripheral blood mononuclear cells (PBMCs), collected at baseline. The receptors stem from a human donor with classical Hodgkin lymphoma. Both conserved end residues are part of each CDR3. Fields, in order: V gene, D gene, J gene, clone size, CDR3 protein, CDR3 DNA. D genes are given only for firm matches. Expanded clones are given a class, and other clones once, few, many or no size at all.

V gene: TRBV2
D gene: .
J gene: TRBJ2-6
clone size: .
CDR3 protein: CASSTRSGPGANVLTF
CDR3 DNA: TGTGCCAGCAGTACCCGGTCGGGGCCTGGGGCCAACGTCCTGACTTTC

V gene: TRBV28
D gene: .
J gene: TRBJ2-3
clone size: .
CDR3 protein: CASSAAGAVQDTQYF
CDR3 DNA: TGTGCCAGCAGTGCCGCTGGAGCCGTTCAAGATACGCAGTATTTT

V gene: TRBV4-2
D gene: .
J gene: TRBJ2-7
clone size: .
CDR3 protein: CASSQEFGTQAYEQYF
CDR3 DNA: TGTGCCAGCAGCCAAGAATTCGGGACTCAAGCCTACGAGCAGTACTTC

V gene: TRBV14
D gene: TRBD1
J gene: TRBJ1-1
clone size: .
CDR3 protein: CASSHRGMNTEAFF
CDR3 DNA: TGTGCCAGCAGCCACAGGGGGATGAACACTGAAGCTTTCTTT

V gene: TRBV7-9
D gene: .
J gene: TRBJ2-3
clone size: .
CDR3 protein: CASSFGTDTQYF
CDR3 DNA: TGTGCCAGCAGCTTTGGCACAGATACGCAGTATTTT

V gene: TRBV4-2
D gene: .
J gene: TRBJ2-5
clone size: once
CDR3 protein: CASSQDAQQETQYF
CDR3 DNA: TGTGCCAGCAGCCAAGACGCGCAACAAGAGACCCAGTACTTC

V gene: TRBV5-1
D gene: .
J gene: TRBJ2-3
clone size: .
CDR3 protein: CASSLVTGRKVDTQYF
CDR3 DNA: TGCGCCAGCAGCTTGGTGACAGGAAGAAAAGTAGATACGCAGTATTTT

V gene: TRBV5-1
D gene: .
J gene: TRBJ2-6
clone size: .
CDR3 protein: CASSEASPGANVLTF
CDR3 DNA: TGCGCCAGCAGCGAAGCCAGTCCTGGGGCCAACGTCCTGACTTTC

V gene: TRBV6-6
D gene: .
J gene: TRBJ1-4
clone size: once
CDR3 protein: CASRLGAGPGEKLFF
CDR3 DNA: TGTGCCAGCAGACTCGGGGCAGGGCCGGGAGAAAAACTGTTTTTT

V gene: TRBV19
D gene: TRBD1
J gene: TRBJ1-4
clone size: few
CDR3 protein: CASRPTGEARKLFF
CDR3 DNA: TGTGCCAGTAGGCCCACAGGGGAAGCGAGAAAACTGTTTTTT

V gene: TRBV2
D gene: .
J gene: TRBJ2-7
clone size: .
CDR3 protein: CASTADYLYEQYF
CDR3 DNA: TGTGCCAGCACCGCGGATTACCTCTACGAGCAGTACTTC

V gene: TRBV7-6
D gene: TRBD1
J gene: TRBJ1-2
clone size: .
CDR3 protein: CASSPKDRRALYGYTF
CDR3 DNA: TGTGCCAGCAGCCCGAAGGACAGGAGAGCCCTCTATGGCTACACCTTC

V gene: TRBV7-9
D gene: .
J gene: TRBJ1-3
clone size: .
CDR3 protein: CASSLSSGNTIYF
CDR3 DNA: TGTGCCAGCAGCCTAAGCTCTGGAAACACCATATATTTT

V gene: TRBV5-4
D gene: TRBD1
J gene: TRBJ1-2
clone size: .
CDR3 protein: CASSSTSDRVAGYTF
CDR3 DNA: TGTGCCAGCAGCTCGACCTCGGACAGGGTAGCCGGCTACACCTTC

V gene: TRBV4-2
D gene: TRBD1
J gene: TRBJ1-2
clone size: .
CDR3 protein: CASSQGRGQPGIYGYTF
CDR3 DNA: TGTGCCAGCAGCCAGGGAAGGGGACAGCCAGGCATCTATGGCTACACCTTC

V gene: TRBV7-6
D gene: TRBD1
J gene: TRBJ2-7
clone size: .
CDR3 protein: CASSSIQGEYEQYF
CDR3 DNA: TGTGCCAGCAGCAGCATCCAGGGGGAATACGAGCAGTACTTC

V gene: TRBV11-2
D gene: .
J gene: TRBJ1-2
clone size: .
CDR3 protein: CASSLGGSAANYGYTF
CDR3 DNA: TGTGCCAGCAGCTTAGGGGGCTCTGCAGCTAACTATGGCTACACCTTC

V gene: TRBV11-2
D gene: TRBD1
J gene: TRBJ2-7
clone size: .
CDR3 protein: CASSSGQGTFYEQYF
CDR3 DNA: TGTGCCAGCAGTTCAGGACAGGGAACCTTCTACGAGCAGTACTTC

V gene: TRBV5-1
D gene: .
J gene: TRBJ2-7
clone size: once
CDR3 protein: CASSVQGQSSYEQYF
CDR3 DNA: TGCGCCAGCAGCGTACAAGGACAGTCCTCCTACGAGCAGTACTTC

V gene: TRBV5-1
D gene: .
J gene: TRBJ1-6
clone size: .
CDR3 protein: CASSLEGQGTGSPLHF
CDR3 DNA: TGCGCCAGCAGCTTGGAAGGGCAGGGTACTGGTTCACCCCTCCACTTT

V gene: TRBV5-1
D gene: .
J gene: TRBJ2-1
clone size: .
CDR3 protein: CASSLVGGHSYNEQFF
CDR3 DNA: TGCGCCAGCAGCTTGGTAGGGGGGCACTCCTACAATGAGCAGTTCTTC

V gene: TRBV5-1
D gene: .
J gene: TRBJ1-1
clone size: .
CDR3 protein: CASSIAQGGNTEAFF
CDR3 DNA: TGCGCCAGCAGCATCGCACAGGGTGGGAACACTGAAGCTTTCTTT

V gene: TRBV6-5
D gene: TRBD1
J gene: TRBJ1-4
clone size: once
CDR3 protein: CASSSRDRVMREKLFF
CDR3 DNA: TGTGCCAGCAGTTCCCGGGACAGGGTAATGCGTGAAAAACTGTTTTTT

V gene: TRBV5-4
D gene: .
J gene: TRBJ1-1
clone size: .
CDR3 protein: CASSLEGLLSGAAFF
CDR3 DNA: TGTGCCAGCAGCTTGGAAGGGCTACTATCCGGGGCGGCTTTCTTT

V gene: TRBV30
D gene: TRBD2
J gene: TRBJ2-3
clone size: .
CDR3 protein: CVWSTGLAGPTDTQYF
CDR3 DNA: TGTGTCTGGAGTACCGGTCTAGCGGGGCCAACAGATACGCAGTATTTT

V gene: TRBV5-1
D gene: .
J gene: TRBJ1-3
clone size: .
CDR3 protein: CASSSWGGRSGNTIYF
CDR3 DNA: TGCGCCAGCAGCTCCTGGGGGGGGCGGTCTGGAAACACCATATATTTT

V gene: TRBV7-9
D gene: .
J gene: TRBJ1-1
clone size: .
CDR3 protein: CASSLTELAEAFF
CDR3 DNA: TGTGCCAGCAGCCTGACTGAACTCGCTGAAGCTTTCTTT

V gene: TRBV28
D gene: .
J gene: TRBJ2-5
clone size: .
CDR3 protein: CASKGRKTQYF
CDR3 DNA: TGTGCCAGCAAGGGTAGGAAGACCCAGTACTTC

V gene: TRBV19
D gene: .
J gene: TRBJ1-1
clone size: .
CDR3 protein: CASSLAFGAEAFF
CDR3 DNA: TGTGCCAGTAGTTTGGCCTTTGGGGCTGAAGCTTTCTTT

V gene: TRBV14
D gene: .
J gene: TRBJ1-2
clone size: once
CDR3 protein: CASSQPGGVGYGYTF
CDR3 DNA: TGTGCCAGCAGCCAACCCGGGGGTGTTGGCTATGGCTACACCTTC

V gene: TRBV27
D gene: TRBD1
J gene: TRBJ1-5
clone size: .
CDR3 protein: CASSLRPGGDQPQHF
CDR3 DNA: TGTGCCAGCAGCTTAAGACCAGGGGGGGATCAGCCCCAGCATTTT

V gene: TRBV7-9
D gene: TRBD1
J gene: TRBJ2-3
clone size: once
CDR3 protein: CASSSRDRVADTQYF
CDR3 DNA: TGTGCCAGCAGCTCCCGGGACAGGGTCGCAGATACGCAGTATTTT

V gene: TRBV7-2
D gene: .
J gene: TRBJ1-3
clone size: few
CDR3 protein: CASSLVAVAGNTIYF
CDR3 DNA: TGTGCCAGCAGCTTAGTGGCAGTAGCTGGAAACACCATATATTTT

V gene: TRBV5-1
D gene: TRBD1
J gene: TRBJ1-3
clone size: .
CDR3 protein: CASSLTGAGNTIYF
CDR3 DNA: TGCGCCAGCAGCCTGACAGGGGCAGGAAACACCATATATTTT

V gene: TRBV6-6
D gene: .
J gene: TRBJ2-1
clone size: .
CDR3 protein: CASSYRGTYNEQFF
CDR3 DNA: TGTGCCAGCAGTTACAGGGGGACCTACAATGAGCAGTTCTTC

V gene: TRBV7-9
D gene: TRBD1
J gene: TRBJ1-6
clone size: .
CDR3 protein: CASSSGTGNSPLHF
CDR3 DNA: TGTGCCAGCAGCTCCGGGACAGGCAATTCACCCCTCCACTTT

V gene: TRBV9
D gene: .
J gene: TRBJ1-2
clone size: .
CDR3 protein: CASSEGEDGYTF
CDR3 DNA: TGTGCCAGCAGCGAGGGAGAGGATGGCTACACCTTC

V gene: TRBV28
D gene: TRBD1
J gene: TRBJ1-5
clone size: .
CDR3 protein: CASRKPGQGYSNQPQHF
CDR3 DNA: TGTGCCAGCAGAAAGCCGGGACAGGGTTATAGCAATCAGCCCCAGCATTTT

V gene: TRBV5-1
D gene: .
J gene: TRBJ2-2
clone size: .
CDR3 protein: CASMWPLTGELFF
CDR3 DNA: TGCGCCAGCATGTGGCCCTTAACCGGGGAGCTGTTTTTT

V gene: TRBV2
D gene: TRBD2
J gene: TRBJ2-5
clone size: .
CDR3 protein: CASTPRGGKTQYF
CDR3 DNA: TGTGCCAGCACTCCCCGGGGGGGAAAGACCCAGTACTTC

V gene: TRBV5-1
D gene: .
J gene: TRBJ1-2
clone size: .
CDR3 protein: CASSLEMATENYGYTF
CDR3 DNA: TGCGCCAGCAGCTTGGAAATGGCGACAGAAAACTATGGCTACACCTTC

V gene: TRBV7-2
D gene: .
J gene: TRBJ2-1
clone size: .
CDR3 protein: CASSLRVLSVGYNEQFF
CDR3 DNA: TGTGCCAGCAGCTTAAGAGTACTATCGGTGGGATACAATGAGCAGTTCTTC

V gene: TRBV9
D gene: .
J gene: TRBJ2-5
clone size: .
CDR3 protein: CASSASGETQYF
CDR3 DNA: TGTGCCAGCAGCGCTTCCGGGGAGACCCAGTACTTC

V gene: TRBV6-6
D gene: .
J gene: TRBJ1-3
clone size: once
CDR3 protein: CASSYISTGNTIYF
CDR3 DNA: TGTGCCAGCAGTTACATTTCTACTGGAAACACCATATATTTT

V gene: TRBV6-4
D gene: .
J gene: TRBJ2-2
clone size: medium-sized
CDR3 protein: CASSEQPTGELFF
CDR3 DNA: TGTGCCAGCAGTGAACAGCCCACCGGGGAGCTGTTTTTT

V gene: TRBV27
D gene: TRBD2
J gene: TRBJ2-1
clone size: .
CDR3 protein: CASSNRRGGRPNEQFF
CDR3 DNA: TGTGCCAGCAGCAACCGACGGGGGGGCCGGCCCAATGAGCAGTTCTTC

V gene: TRBV2
D gene: .
J gene: TRBJ1-2
clone size: .
CDR3 protein: CASSEGTELYGYTF
CDR3 DNA: TGTGCCAGCAGTGAAGGTACAGAACTCTATGGCTACACCTTC

V gene: TRBV6-5
D gene: TRBD2
J gene: TRBJ2-7
clone size: .
CDR3 protein: CASSYMPGGRYEQYF
CDR3 DNA: TGTGCCAGCAGTTATATGCCGGGGGGACGCTACGAGCAGTACTTC